This T cell receptor (beta chain) was found in a study of post-analysis software for immune sequencing data. Study results and limitations: The study found TRBV5-6, TRBV5-1 and TRBV20-1 among roughly 5 TRBV segments more frequent in patients than controls.

Trimming cost V 6 bases and J 6 bases; bases outside gene matches: 7. This CDR3 has 14 residues. Unique molecular identifiers tagged the TCR beta cDNA libraries. TCRdb itself ran the PCR reads through MiXCR, one entry per CDR3 protein. The table includes some 800,000 distinct CDR3 sequences, under 60% detected once. This clonotype was found a few times. Its antigen is undetermined. What was sequenced was blood. The chain joins TRBV12-3 or TRBV12-4 to TRBJ1-5, with 8 bases identical to TRBD1. The clonotype was recovered from a girl aged 5 to 17 with multiple sclerosis. CDR3 protein: CASRSDRDGQPQHF. The CDR3 coding sequence is TGTGCCAGCAGATCGGACAGGGACGGTCAGCCCCAGCATTTT.